This TCR beta chain was recovered during a study of blood T cells in healthy people across ages. The study recruited healthy Caucasian donors from Russia who were aged roughly 6 to 95. About this clonotype: The antigen is not known.

General study points: Significant beta diversity loss was already apparent by age roughly 44, declining roughly linearly.

Sample-barcoded 5' priming and a J-beta primer mix drove a second PCR of roughly 7 to 11 cycles. Each single sample gave us at least 2.5 million CDR3-containing paired-end reads. Each CDR3 protein is one row after TCRdb ran MiXCR on the 5' RACE reads. This sample carries fewer than 2 million distinct CDR3 sequences, approximately 39% of them seen once, and the ten largest clones take more than 20%. V was pared by 3 bases and J by 8 bases, with 19 bases between. The CDR3 consists of 16 residues. Input material: blood. The chain joins TRBV12-3 or TRBV12-4 to TRBJ2-2, with a tentative D call TRBD1 (5 bases). This sequence was found in a human donor in good health. This CDR3 reads CASSFSRSRVVGELFF. DNA for the CDR3: TGTGCCAGCAGTTTCAGTCGTAGCAGGGTAGTAGGGGAGCTGTTTTTT.